The sequence of this T cell receptor (beta chain) was determined in a study of T-cell reconstitution after alpha-beta-depleted transplantation in children. In its sample, this clonotype was seen once. This CDR3 comprises 16 residues. The TCRbeta library was prepared with unique molecular identifiers. TCRdb used MiXCR to reprocess the PCR reads, holding one entry per CDR3 protein. The sample includes about half a million distinct CDR3 sequences, under 15% of them seen just once. This TCR came from a human donor who donated a stem cell graft to a child with combined immunodeficiency. This rearrangement joins TRBV21-1 to TRBJ2-5; the table calls TRBD2, which could not be checked here. TRBV21-1 is noted as a pseudogene. This specimen consisted of PBMCs from the stem cell graft donor, obtained from the stem cell graft. Here the CDR3 DNA reads TGTGCCAGCAGCAAAGGAGGCGGCGGGGGGATTGAGACCCAGTACTTC. This gives the protein CASSKGGGGGIETQYF.